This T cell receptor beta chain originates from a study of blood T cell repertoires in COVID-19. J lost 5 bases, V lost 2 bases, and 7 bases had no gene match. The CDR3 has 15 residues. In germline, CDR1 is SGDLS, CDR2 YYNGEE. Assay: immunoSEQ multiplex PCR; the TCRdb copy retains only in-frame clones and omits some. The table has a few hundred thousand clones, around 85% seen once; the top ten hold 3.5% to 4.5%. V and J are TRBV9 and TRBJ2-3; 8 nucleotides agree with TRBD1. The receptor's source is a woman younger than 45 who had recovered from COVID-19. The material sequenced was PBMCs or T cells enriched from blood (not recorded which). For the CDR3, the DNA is TGTGCCAGCAGCGTGGCAGGGGGCGTTGGAGATACGCAGTATTTT. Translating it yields CASSVAGGVGDTQYF.